This T cell receptor beta chain derives from a study of blood T cell repertoires in COVID-19. Participant-given clinical history determined each cohort assignment. Germline V lookup: CDR1 LNHDA, CDR2 SQIVND (reference sequence). CDR3 size: 14 residues. The V and J ends lost 5 bases and 3 bases, in that order; junction bases with no gene match: 5. TCRdb's copy holds only in-frame clones and misses some; the assay was immunoSEQ multiplex PCR. The sample yields a few hundred thousand clones, 85% to 90% seen once. The chain employs TRBV19 and TRBJ1-2; 8 positions match TRBD1. The receptor was derived from a man between 35 and 55 years old who had recovered from COVID-19. The sample taken for sequencing was PBMCs or T cells enriched from blood (not recorded which). CDR3 sequence reads: CASSADRAYYGYTF. CDR3 in DNA: TGTGCCAGTAGTGCGGACAGGGCCTACTATGGCTACACCTTC. Full variable domain (remainder filled in from reference TRBV19 and TRBJ1-2): DGGITQSPKYLFRKEGQNVTLSCEQNLNHDAMYWYRQDPGQGLRLIYYSQIVNDFQKGDIAEGYSVSREKKESFPLTVTSAQKNPTAFYLCASSADRAYYGYTFGSGTRLTVV.